This T cell receptor (beta chain) derives from a study of identical twins. Study conclusions and caveats: Zero-insertion results could be subject to partial confounding by invariant MAIT and iNKT cells.

This CDR3 comprises 17 residues. CDR1 and CDR2 (germline): MDHEN, SYDVKM. V shed 6 bases and J shed 4 bases, with 22 bases lying between them. TCRdb re-derived calls from the 5' RACE reads in MiXCR, one entry per CDR3 protein. This table has more than 400,000 distinct CDR3 sequences, roughly 15% appearing once. This clonotype was seen a few times. Its cognate antigen is unknown. The same specimen was also included in a second study, on yellow fever vaccine responses in identical twins.

The sequence was collected from a woman in her late teens or twenties in good health. The source material was CD4+ T cells sorted from blood. The chain links TRBV28 to TRBJ2-1, with D maybe TRBD2 (6 bases). CDR3: CASRKSRGNPDYNEQFF. The CDR3 bases are TGTGCCAGCAGAAAAAGCCGGGGGAATCCAGATTACAATGAGCAGTTCTTC.